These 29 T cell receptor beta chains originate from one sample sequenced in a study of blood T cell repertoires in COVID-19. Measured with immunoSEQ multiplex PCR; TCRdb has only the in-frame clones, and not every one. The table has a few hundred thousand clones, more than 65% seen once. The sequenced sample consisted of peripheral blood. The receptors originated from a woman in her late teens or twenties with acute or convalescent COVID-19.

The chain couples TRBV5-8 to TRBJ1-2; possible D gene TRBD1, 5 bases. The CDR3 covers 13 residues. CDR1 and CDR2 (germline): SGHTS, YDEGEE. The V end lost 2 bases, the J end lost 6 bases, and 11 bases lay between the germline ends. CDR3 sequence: CASSFFQGHGYTF. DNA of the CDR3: TGTGCCAGCAGCTTTTTCCAGGGCCATGGCTACACCTTC.

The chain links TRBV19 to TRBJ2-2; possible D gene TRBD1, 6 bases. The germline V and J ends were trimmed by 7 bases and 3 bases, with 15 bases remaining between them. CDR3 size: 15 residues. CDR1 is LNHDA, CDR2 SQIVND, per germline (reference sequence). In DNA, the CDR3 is TGTGCCAGTACCTCCGGGACACACTACACCGGGGAGCTGTTTTTT. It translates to CASTSGTHYTGELFF.

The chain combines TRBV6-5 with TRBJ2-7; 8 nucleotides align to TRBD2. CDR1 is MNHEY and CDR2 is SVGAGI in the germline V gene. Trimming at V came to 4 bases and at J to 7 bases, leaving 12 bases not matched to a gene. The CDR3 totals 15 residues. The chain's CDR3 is CASSSAGAKPLEQYF. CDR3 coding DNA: TGTGCCAGCAGTTCAGCGGGGGCGAAGCCTTTGGAGCAGTACTTC.

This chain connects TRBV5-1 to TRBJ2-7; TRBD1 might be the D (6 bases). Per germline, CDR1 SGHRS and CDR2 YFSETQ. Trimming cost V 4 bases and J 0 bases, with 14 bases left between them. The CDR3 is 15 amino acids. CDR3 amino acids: CASSETGSLSYEQYF. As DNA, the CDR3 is TGCGCCAGCAGCGAAACAGGGTCCCTCTCCTACGAGCAGTACTTC. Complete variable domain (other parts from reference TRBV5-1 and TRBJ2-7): KAGVTQTPRYLIKTRGQQVTLSCSPISGHRSVSWYQQTPGQGLQFLFEYFSETQRNKGNFPGRFSGRQFSNSRSEMNVSTLELGDSALYLCASSETGSLSYEQYFGPGTRLTVT.

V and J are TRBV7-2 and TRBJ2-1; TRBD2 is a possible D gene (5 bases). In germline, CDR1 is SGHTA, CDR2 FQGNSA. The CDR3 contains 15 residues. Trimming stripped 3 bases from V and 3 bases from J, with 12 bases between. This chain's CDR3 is CASSFWSGRYNEQFF. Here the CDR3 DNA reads TGTGCCAGCAGCTTTTGGAGCGGCCGCTACAATGAGCAGTTCTTC.

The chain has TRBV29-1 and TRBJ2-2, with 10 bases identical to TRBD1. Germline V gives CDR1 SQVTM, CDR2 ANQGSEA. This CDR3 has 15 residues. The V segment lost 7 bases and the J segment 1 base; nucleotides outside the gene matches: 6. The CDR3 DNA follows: TGCAGCGGTGGGACAGGGGCGAAGAACACCGGGGAGCTGTTTTTT. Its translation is CSGGTGAKNTGELFF.

Written as DNA, the CDR3 is TGTGCCTGGAGCCCGGGACTCTATAATGAAAAACTGTTTTTT. Translation gives CAWSPGLYNEKLFF. The chain recombines TRBV30 with TRBJ1-4, with D possibly TRBD1 on 5 matching bases. CDR3 length: 14 amino acids. The germline gives CDR1 GTSNPN, CDR2 SVGIG (reference sequence). V was clipped by 3 bases and J by 4 bases, with 12 bases between them.

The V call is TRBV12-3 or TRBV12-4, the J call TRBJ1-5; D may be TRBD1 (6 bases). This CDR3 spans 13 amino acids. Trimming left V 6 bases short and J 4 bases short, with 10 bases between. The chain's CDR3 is CASSDRPNQPQHF. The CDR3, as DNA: TGTGCCAGCAGCGACAGGCCGAATCAGCCCCAGCATTTT.

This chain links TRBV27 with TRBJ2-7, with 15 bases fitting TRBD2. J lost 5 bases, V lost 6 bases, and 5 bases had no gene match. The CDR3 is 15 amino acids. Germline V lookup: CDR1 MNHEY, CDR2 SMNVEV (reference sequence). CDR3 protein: CASSSGTSGRNEQYF. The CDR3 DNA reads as TGTGCCAGCAGCTCCGGGACTAGCGGGAGGAACGAGCAGTACTTC.

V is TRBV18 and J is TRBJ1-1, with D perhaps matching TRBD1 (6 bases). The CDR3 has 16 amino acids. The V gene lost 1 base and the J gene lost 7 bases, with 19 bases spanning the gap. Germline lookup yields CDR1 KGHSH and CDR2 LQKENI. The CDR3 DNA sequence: TGTGCCAGCTCACCACTTCCCCCCGGACAGATGATTGAAGCTTTCTTT. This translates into CASSPLPPGQMIEAFF.

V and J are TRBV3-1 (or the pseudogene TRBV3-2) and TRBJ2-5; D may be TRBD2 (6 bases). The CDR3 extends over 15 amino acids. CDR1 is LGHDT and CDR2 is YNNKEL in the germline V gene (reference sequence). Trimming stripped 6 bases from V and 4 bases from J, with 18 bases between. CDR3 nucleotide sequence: TGTGCCAGCAGTCCCAACCGACTAGGACGAGAGACCCAGTACTTC. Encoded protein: CASSPNRLGRETQYF.

The CDR3 DNA follows: TGTGCCAGCAGTTTTCTCGGCGGTACCTACGAGCAGTACTTC. Translation: CASSFLGGTYEQYF. The V gene is TRBV28, the J gene TRBJ2-7; D gene unclear. V lost 3 bases and J lost 2, with 11 bases in between. This CDR3 spans 14 amino acids. Germline CDR1 is MDHEN and CDR2 is SYDVKM.

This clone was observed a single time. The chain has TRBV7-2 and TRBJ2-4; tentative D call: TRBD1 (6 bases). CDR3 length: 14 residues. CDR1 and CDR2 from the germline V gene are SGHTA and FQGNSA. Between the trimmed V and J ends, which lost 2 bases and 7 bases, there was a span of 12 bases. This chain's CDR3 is CASSLIGQRNIQYF. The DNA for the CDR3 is TGTGCCAGCAGCTTAATTGGACAGAGGAACATTCAGTACTTC.

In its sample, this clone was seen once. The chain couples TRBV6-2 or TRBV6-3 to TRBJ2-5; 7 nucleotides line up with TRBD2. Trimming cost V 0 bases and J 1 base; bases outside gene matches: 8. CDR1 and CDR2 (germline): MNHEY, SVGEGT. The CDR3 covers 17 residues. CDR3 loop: CASSYSVGGRSQETQYF. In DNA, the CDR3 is TGTGCCAGCAGTTACTCCGTTGGCGGGAGATCCCAAGAGACCCAGTACTTC.

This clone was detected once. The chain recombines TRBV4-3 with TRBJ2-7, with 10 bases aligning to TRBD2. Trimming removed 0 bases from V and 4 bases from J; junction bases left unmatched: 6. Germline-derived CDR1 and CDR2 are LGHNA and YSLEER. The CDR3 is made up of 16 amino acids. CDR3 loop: CASSQDGIAGGYEQYF. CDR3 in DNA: TGCGCCAGCAGCCAAGATGGTATAGCGGGAGGATACGAGCAGTACTTC.

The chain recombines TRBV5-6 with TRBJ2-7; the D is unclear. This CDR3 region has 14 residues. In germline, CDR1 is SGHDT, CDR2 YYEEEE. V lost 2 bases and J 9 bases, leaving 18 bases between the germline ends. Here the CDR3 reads CASSLAGAPTGQYF. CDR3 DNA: TGTGCCAGCAGCTTAGCTGGAGCCCCTACGGGGCAGTACTTC.

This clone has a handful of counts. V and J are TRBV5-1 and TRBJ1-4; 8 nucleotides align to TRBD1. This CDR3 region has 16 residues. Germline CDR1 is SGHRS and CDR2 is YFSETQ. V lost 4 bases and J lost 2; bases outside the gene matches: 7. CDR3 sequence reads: CASSGLGQGTNEKLFF. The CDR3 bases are TGCGCCAGCAGCGGCCTAGGACAGGGCACTAATGAAAAACTGTTTTTT.

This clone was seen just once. In nucleotides, the CDR3 is TGTGCCAGCAGAACCGACACAGGGGGCGGATCACCCCTCCACTTT. Translated, it gives CASRTDTGGGSPLHF. This chain uses TRBV7-6 with TRBJ1-6; TRBD1 agrees at 9 bases. Trimming at V came to 6 bases and at J to 10 bases, leaving 10 bases not matched to a gene. CDR1 is SGHVS and CDR2 is FNYEAQ in the germline V gene. The CDR3 sequence is 15 residues long.

DNA of the CDR3: TGTGCCAGCAGCTTCGGACAGGGGCAGTACTTC. This gives the protein CASSFGQGQYF. V is TRBV7-9 and J is TRBJ2-7; 8 nucleotides line up with TRBD1. The CDR3 is 11 residues long. Trimming at V came to 3 bases and at J to 9 bases, leaving 1 base not matched to a gene. CDR1 SEHNR and CDR2 FQNEAQ come from the germline V gene (reference sequence).

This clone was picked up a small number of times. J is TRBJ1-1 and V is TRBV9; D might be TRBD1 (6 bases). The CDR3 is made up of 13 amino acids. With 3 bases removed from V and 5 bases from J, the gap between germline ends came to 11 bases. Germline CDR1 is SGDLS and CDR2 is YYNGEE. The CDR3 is CASSGTQGTEAFF. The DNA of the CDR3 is TGTGCCAGCAGCGGAACCCAGGGGACTGAAGCTTTCTTT.

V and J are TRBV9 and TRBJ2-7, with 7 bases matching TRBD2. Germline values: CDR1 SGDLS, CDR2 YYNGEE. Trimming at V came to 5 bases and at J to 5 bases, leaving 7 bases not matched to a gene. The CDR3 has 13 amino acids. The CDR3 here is CASSGGSGHEQYF. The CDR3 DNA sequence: TGTGCCAGCAGTGGCGGGAGTGGCCACGAGCAGTACTTC.

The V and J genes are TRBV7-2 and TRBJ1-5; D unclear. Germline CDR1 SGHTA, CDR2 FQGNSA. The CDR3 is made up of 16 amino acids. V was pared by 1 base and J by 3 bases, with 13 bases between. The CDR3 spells CASSLGGPTLNQPQHF. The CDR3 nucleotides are TGTGCCAGCAGCTTAGGCGGGCCTACTCTCAATCAGCCCCAGCATTTT. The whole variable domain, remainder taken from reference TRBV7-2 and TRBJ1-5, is GAGVSQSPSNKVTEKGKDVELRCDPISGHTALYWYRQSLGQGLEFLIYFQGNSAPDKSGLPSDRFSAERTGGSVSTLTIQRTQQEDSAVYLCASSLGGPTLNQPQHFGDGTRLSIL.

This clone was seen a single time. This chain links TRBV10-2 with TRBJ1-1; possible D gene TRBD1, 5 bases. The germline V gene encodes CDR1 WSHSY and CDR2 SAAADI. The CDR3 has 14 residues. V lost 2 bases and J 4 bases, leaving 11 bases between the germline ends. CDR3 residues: CASSEPGGFTEAFF. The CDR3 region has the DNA TGCGCCAGCAGTGAGCCCGGGGGGTTCACTGAAGCTTTCTTT.

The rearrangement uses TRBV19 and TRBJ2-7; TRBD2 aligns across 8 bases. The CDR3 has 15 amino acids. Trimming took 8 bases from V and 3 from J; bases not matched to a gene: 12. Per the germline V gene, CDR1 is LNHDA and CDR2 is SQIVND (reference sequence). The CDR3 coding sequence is TGTGCCAGTCGCCGCCGGGGGGGGGACGGCTACGAGCAGTACTTC. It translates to CASRRRGGDGYEQYF.

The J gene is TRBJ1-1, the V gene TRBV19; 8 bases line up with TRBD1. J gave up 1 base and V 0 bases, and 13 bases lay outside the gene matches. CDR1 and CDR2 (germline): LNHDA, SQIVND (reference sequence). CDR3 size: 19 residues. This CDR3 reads CASSIDFRNRGNRNTEAFF. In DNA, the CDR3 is TGTGCCAGTAGTATAGATTTTAGAAACAGGGGGAACAGGAACACTGAAGCTTTCTTT. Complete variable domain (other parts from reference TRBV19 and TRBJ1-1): DGGITQSPKYLFRKEGQNVTLSCEQNLNHDAMYWYRQDPGQGLRLIYYSQIVNDFQKGDIAEGYSVSREKKESFPLTVTSAQKNPTAFYLCASSIDFRNRGNRNTEAFFGQGTRLTVV.

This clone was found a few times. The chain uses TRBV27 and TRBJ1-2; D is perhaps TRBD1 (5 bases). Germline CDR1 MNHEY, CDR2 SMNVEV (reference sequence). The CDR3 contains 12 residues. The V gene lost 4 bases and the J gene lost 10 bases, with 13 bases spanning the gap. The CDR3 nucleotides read TGTGCCAGCAGTTCTGCCGGGGGAAACTACACCTTC. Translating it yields CASSSAGGNYTF.

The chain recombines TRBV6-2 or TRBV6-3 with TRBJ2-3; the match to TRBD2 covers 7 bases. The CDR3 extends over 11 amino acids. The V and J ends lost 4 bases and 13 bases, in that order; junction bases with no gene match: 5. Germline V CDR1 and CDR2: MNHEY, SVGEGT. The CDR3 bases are TGTGCCAGCAGTTGGGACTATAAAGAGTATTTT. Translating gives CASSWDYKEYF.

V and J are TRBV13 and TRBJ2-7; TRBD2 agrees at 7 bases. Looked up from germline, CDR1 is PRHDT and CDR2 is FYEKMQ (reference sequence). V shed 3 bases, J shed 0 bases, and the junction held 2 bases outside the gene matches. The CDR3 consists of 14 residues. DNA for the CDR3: TGTGCCAGCAGCTTCGGCGGGAGCTCCTACGAGCAGTACTTC. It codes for CASSFGGSSYEQYF.

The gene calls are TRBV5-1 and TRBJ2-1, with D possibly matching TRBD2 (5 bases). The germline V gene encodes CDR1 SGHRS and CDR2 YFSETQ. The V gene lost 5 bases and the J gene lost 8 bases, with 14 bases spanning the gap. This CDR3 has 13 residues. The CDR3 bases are TGCGCCAGCAGGGAGCCCACTAGGGATGAGCAGTTCTTC. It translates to CASREPTRDEQFF.